The 13 T cell receptor beta chains in this list originate from one sample, sequenced in a study of regulatory T cells in long-lasting Graves disease (dated by TCRdb to the early 2020s). Library preparation was by multiplex PCR. Sequencer: Illumina HiSeq 4000. To build TCR beta libraries, CDR3 regions were amplified by Arm-PCR using iRepertoire HTBI primers. The public reads were run again by TCRdb, first through fastp at Q25 and then through MiXCR, and only productive beta chains were kept. Rows with one shared CDR3 protein collapse into an entry with the most common genes and DNA. The sample profile shows about 460,000 distinct CDR3 sequences; less than 25% of them were found once. The ten largest clones capture 10% to 15% of the sample. The sample's time point label, in plain terms: persistent/refractory GD, antithyroid drugs over 5 years with positive TRAb. For both TCR sequencing and RNA sequencing, RNA was extracted from PBMCs using TRIzol.

The sequencing used peripheral blood mononuclear cells (PBMCs), collected when the disease was refractory, from a patient treated with antithyroid drugs. All receptors come from a female donor with Graves disease.

This clonotype was observed once. The rearrangement links TRBV6-1 to TRBJ2-3; the match to TRBD2 covers 11 bases. The junction had 7 bases not matched to a gene; V was cut back by 4 bases and J by 1 base. The CDR3 covers 17 residues. The germline CDR1 and CDR2 sequences are MNHNS and SASEGT. The CDR3 DNA follows: TGTGCCAGCAGTGGACGCTTTAGCGGGAGGGGCACAGATACGCAGTATTTT. This translates into CASSGRFSGRGTDTQYF.

This clonotype occurred many times. This chain connects TRBV28 to TRBJ1-2, with D maybe TRBD1 (5 bases). The CDR3 extends over 13 amino acids. V was clipped by 6 bases and J by 6 bases, with 14 bases between them. Per the germline V gene, CDR1 is MDHEN and CDR2 is SYDVKM. The CDR3 is CASRTPRDDGYTF. CDR3 sequence (DNA): TGTGCCAGCAGGACACCAAGGGACGATGGCTACACCTTC.

This clonotype appeared many times. The V and J genes are TRBV2 and TRBJ1-1; D is unclear. This CDR3 spans 13 amino acids. CDR1 SNHLY and CDR2 FYNNEI come from the germline V gene. The V and J ends lost 7 bases and 3 bases respectively, with 12 bases between them. Here the CDR3 reads CASKGPGYTEAFF. In DNA, the CDR3 is TGTGCCAGCAAAGGCCCGGGCTACACTGAAGCTTTCTTT.

This clonotype was counted ten times or more. The chain uses TRBV12-3 or TRBV12-4 and TRBJ2-7; a possible D gene is TRBD1 (5 bases). Trimming removed 7 bases at V and 0 bases at J, with 13 bases between. The CDR3 sequence is 14 residues long. This CDR3 reads CASKGNRASYEQYF. The CDR3 DNA sequence: TGTGCCAGCAAGGGGAACAGAGCCTCCTACGAGCAGTACTTC.

This clonotype came up many times. The gene calls are TRBV12-3 or TRBV12-4 and TRBJ1-1; D uncertain. The CDR3 runs to 13 residues. V gave up 5 bases and J gave up 1 base, with 8 bases separating them. DNA of the CDR3: TGTGCCAGCAGTCATGCAGAGAACACTGAAGCTTTCTTT. It yields the protein CASSHAENTEAFF.

This clonotype came up many times. The V gene is TRBV20-1, the J gene TRBJ2-5, with 12 nucleotides matching TRBD2. V shed 2 bases and J 5 bases; nucleotides not matched to a gene: 0. CDR1 is DFQATT, CDR2 SNEGSKA, per germline (reference sequence). This CDR3 region has 13 residues. CDR3 nucleotides: TGCAGTGCTAGACTAGCGGGAGGGGAGACCCAGTACTTC. Protein sequence: CSARLAGGETQYF.

The rearrangement uses TRBV14 and TRBJ1-1, with D possibly being TRBD1 (6 bases). In germline, CDR1 is SGHDN, CDR2 FVKESK. CDR3 length: 15 residues. V lost 5 bases and J lost 3, with 16 bases in between. DNA for the CDR3: TGTGCCAGCAGCGAAATCCGGGGGCGAGACACTGAAGCTTTCTTT. Translating gives CASSEIRGRDTEAFF.

This clonotype was found many times. The J gene is TRBJ2-7, the V gene TRBV15; tentative D call: TRBD1 (6 bases). This CDR3 is 13 amino acids long. CDR1 LNHNV and CDR2 YYDKDF come from the germline V gene (reference sequence). The V and J ends lost 4 bases and 6 bases respectively, with 13 bases between them. The CDR3: CATSTSRGGEQYF. CDR3 sequence (DNA): TGTGCCACCAGCACGAGTCGAGGGGGCGAGCAGTACTTC.

V gene TRBV29-1 combines with J gene TRBJ2-3; 10 positions agree with TRBD1. J lost 5 bases, V lost 6 bases, and 11 bases had no gene match. Germline CDR1 SQVTM, CDR2 ANQGSEA. CDR3 length: 15 residues. In DNA, the CDR3 is TGCAGCGTGGCTTTGACAGGGGGCCTTGGAGATACGCAGTATTTT. Protein product: CSVALTGGLGDTQYF.

This clonotype has more than one count but fewer than ten. The V and J genes are TRBV20-1 and TRBJ1-1, with D perhaps TRBD1 (5 bases). Germline CDR1 and CDR2: DFQATT and SNEGSKA (reference sequence). This CDR3 is built from 14 residues. V lost 6 bases and J lost 1, with 15 bases in between. CDR3 DNA: TGCAGTGCGGCTGGGGGACCGCGGAACACTGAAGCTTTCTTT. Its protein product is CSAAGGPRNTEAFF.

This clonotype was detected many times. The V and J genes are TRBV11-1 and TRBJ2-5, with 9 bases matching TRBD2. The CDR3 contains 16 residues. Germline values: CDR1 SGHAT, CDR2 FQDESV (reference sequence). The V and J ends lost 5 bases and 2 bases, in that order; junction bases with no gene match: 9. This CDR3 reads CASSPTTSGPQETQYF. The CDR3 DNA sequence: TGTGCCAGCAGCCCAACGACTAGCGGTCCTCAAGAGACCCAGTACTTC.

This chain connects TRBV6-5 to TRBJ1-5; the D is unclear. In germline, CDR1 is MNHEY, CDR2 SVGAGI. This CDR3 has 16 residues. V lost 0 bases and J lost 0, with 9 bases in between. CDR3 in DNA: TGTGCCAGCAGTTACTCCGGACCCTATAGCAATCAGCCCCAGCATTTT. This gives the protein CASSYSGPYSNQPQHF.

Only one count was recorded for this clonotype. The V call is TRBV28, the J call TRBJ1-4; D is perhaps TRBD1 (6 bases). CDR3 length equals 13 residues. Per germline, CDR1 MDHEN and CDR2 SYDVKM. Trimming removed 6 bases from V and 7 bases from J, with 12 bases in between. CDR3 nucleotide sequence: TGTGCCAGCAGGGAAACAGGGTTTGAAAAACTGTTTTTT. The encoded protein is CASRETGFEKLFF.